One TCR beta chain is described in this entry. These data are taken from a study of blood T cell repertoires in COVID-19. Germline V lookup: CDR1 LNHDA, CDR2 SQIVND (reference sequence). V was trimmed by 1 base and J by 4 bases, leaving 13 bases between them. This CDR3 comprises 16 residues. Under the authors' procedure: Amplification with reference gene primers provided the estimates of nucleated cell counts. The protocol was immunoSEQ multiplex PCR, while the TCRdb copy is restricted to in-frame clones and leaves out a portion. The DNA gave D and trimming, while V, J and clone size come from that table. The sample carries 250,000 to 350,000 clones, 70% to 85% recorded once. Those enrolled in Seattle joined during active infection and were followed longitudinally afterward.

This TCR was sampled from a human donor with COVID-19, enrolled during active disease. The donor label of this sample is uncertain. The sample was peripheral blood. The chain is built from TRBV19 and TRBJ2-2; D is possibly TRBD1 (6 bases). CDR3 nucleotide sequence: TGTGCCAGTAGTATAGTAAGGGGGAGTGGCACCGGGGAGCTGTTTTTT. It encodes CASSIVRGSGTGELFF. The full variable domain, its missing parts supplied by reference TRBV19 and TRBJ2-2, is DGGITQSPKYLFRKEGQNVTLSCEQNLNHDAMYWYRQDPGQGLRLIYYSQIVNDFQKGDIAEGYSVSREKKESFPLTVTSAQKNPTAFYLCASSIVRGSGTGELFFGEGSRLTVL.